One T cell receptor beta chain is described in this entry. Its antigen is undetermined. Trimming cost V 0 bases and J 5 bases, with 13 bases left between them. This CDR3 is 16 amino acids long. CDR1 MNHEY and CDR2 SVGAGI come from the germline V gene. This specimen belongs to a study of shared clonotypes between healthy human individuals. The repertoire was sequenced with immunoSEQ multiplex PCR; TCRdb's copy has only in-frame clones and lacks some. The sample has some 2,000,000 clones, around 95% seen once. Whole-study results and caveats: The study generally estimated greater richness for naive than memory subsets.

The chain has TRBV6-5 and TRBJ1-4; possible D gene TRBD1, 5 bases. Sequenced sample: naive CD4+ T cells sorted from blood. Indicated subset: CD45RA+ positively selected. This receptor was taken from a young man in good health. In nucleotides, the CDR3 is TGTGCCAGCAGTTACTCGGGGCTACTTGGGAATGAAAAACTGTTTTTT. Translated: CASSYSGLLGNEKLFF.